This TCR beta chain was sequenced for a study of response to subunit inactivated influenza vaccine. The study's findings and limits: Authors suggested seasonal influenza vaccinations each recruit few new T cells.

MiXCR, run by TCRdb on the RT-PCR reads, gives a single entry per CDR3 protein. This table holds roughly 760,000 distinct CDR3 sequences, approximately 21% found once. With regard to this clonotype: Its antigen is as yet unknown.

This CDR3 region has 16 residues. V shed 4 bases, J shed 8 bases, and the junction held 10 bases outside the gene matches. Germline V gene lookup returns CDR1 SGHRS and CDR2 YFSETQ. The origin of this receptor is a man aged 50 to 59 who received an inactivated influenza vaccine. The V and J genes are TRBV5-1 and TRBJ2-1; TRBD1 aligns across 12 bases. The sequenced sample was PBMCs from blood, obtained less than 6 days after vaccination. The CDR3 sequence is CASSLDGTGGGDEQFF. The DNA of the CDR3 is TGCGCCAGCAGCCTGGATGGGACAGGGGGCGGCGATGAGCAGTTCTTC.